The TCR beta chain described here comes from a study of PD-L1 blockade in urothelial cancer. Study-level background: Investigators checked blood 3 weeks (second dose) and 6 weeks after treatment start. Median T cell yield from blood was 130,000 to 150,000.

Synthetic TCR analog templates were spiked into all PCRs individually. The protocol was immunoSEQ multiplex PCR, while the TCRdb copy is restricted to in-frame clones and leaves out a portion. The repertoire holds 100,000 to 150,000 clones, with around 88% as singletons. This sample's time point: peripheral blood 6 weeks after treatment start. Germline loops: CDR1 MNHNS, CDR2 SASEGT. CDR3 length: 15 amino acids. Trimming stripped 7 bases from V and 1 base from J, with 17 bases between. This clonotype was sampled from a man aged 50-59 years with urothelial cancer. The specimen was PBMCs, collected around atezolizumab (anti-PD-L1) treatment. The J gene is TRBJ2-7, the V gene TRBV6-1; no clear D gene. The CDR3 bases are TGTGCCAGCAAAATTCGTGGAGTAAGTTCCTACGAGCAGTACTTC. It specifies CASKIRGVSSYEQYF.